These 17 T cell receptor beta chains originate from one sample sequenced in a study of blood T cell repertoires in COVID-19. The data were produced by immunoSEQ multiplex PCR, yet TCRdb's version contains in-frame clones alone and is incomplete. The data contain about 170,000 clones, more than 85% of them singletons. The sample taken for sequencing was peripheral blood. Receptor source: a woman older than 75 in a cohort sampled during active or convalescent COVID-19.

This clone was seen a few times. This chain uses TRBV7-9 with TRBJ1-1; a possible D gene is TRBD1 (5 bases). V was clipped by 4 bases and J by 6 bases, with 18 bases between them. Germline CDR1 reads SEHNR; CDR2 reads FQNEAQ (reference sequence). The CDR3 has 15 amino acids. The CDR3 DNA reads TGTGCCAGCAGCTCAAGGGGACTCCTAGGGGCTGAAGCTTTCTTT. This sequence encodes CASSSRGLLGAEAFF.

The chain recombines TRBV13 with TRBJ2-2, with D possibly matching TRBD2 (6 bases). Germline V gene lookup returns CDR1 PRHDT and CDR2 FYEKMQ (reference sequence). V gave up 5 bases and J gave up 0 bases, with 13 bases separating them. The CDR3 runs to 16 residues. DNA of the CDR3: TGTGCCAGCAGCCCGAGGAGCGGGCCGAACACCGGGGAGCTGTTTTTT. Amino acid sequence: CASSPRSGPNTGELFF. Filled out from reference TRBV13 and TRBJ2-2, the complete variable domain reads AAGVIQSPRHLIKEKRETATLKCYPIPRHDTVYWYQQGPGQDPQFLISFYEKMQSDKGSIPDRFSAQQFSDYHSELNMSSLELGDSALYFCASSPRSGPNTGELFFGEGSRLTVL.

The gene calls are TRBV7-2 and TRBJ1-1; D perhaps matches TRBD1 (5 bases). The ends were cut back, 5 bases at V and 0 bases at J, with 10 bases in the middle. The CDR3 is made up of 14 amino acids. Germline-derived CDR1 and CDR2 are SGHTA and FQGNSA. The CDR3 is CASSLGGMNTEAFF. CDR3 in DNA: TGTGCCAGCAGCCTCGGGGGGATGAACACTGAAGCTTTCTTT.

The J gene is TRBJ1-1, the V gene TRBV5-3; D is perhaps TRBD1 (5 bases). TRBV5-3 is classed as an ORF, of uncertain function. Trimming stripped 0 bases from V and 10 bases from J, with 13 bases between. CDR3 length equals 13 residues. CDR3 sequence reads: CARSLDGGVGAFF. The DNA for the CDR3 is TGTGCCAGAAGCTTGGACGGGGGAGTAGGAGCTTTCTTT.

The chain recombines TRBV11-3 with TRBJ2-7; 8 bases match TRBD1. This CDR3 region has 19 residues. Trimming removed 2 bases from V and 1 base from J; junction bases left unmatched: 16. Per germline, CDR1 SGHNT and CDR2 YENEEA. CDR3 protein: CASSLSLWPPGQESYEQYF. The DNA for the CDR3 is TGTGCCAGCAGCTTAAGTCTTTGGCCGCCGGGACAGGAATCCTACGAGCAGTACTTC.

This chain connects TRBV5-4 to TRBJ2-3; TRBD1 matches at 10 bases. This CDR3 has 16 amino acids. Germline V gene sequence: CDR1 SGHNT, CDR2 YYREEE (reference sequence). V lost 4 bases, J lost 2 bases, and 7 bases stayed unmatched. CDR3 region: CASSRRTGGNTDTQYF. The DNA for the CDR3 is TGTGCCAGCAGCAGGCGGACAGGGGGTAACACAGATACGCAGTATTTT.

The rearrangement links TRBV21-1 to TRBJ1-2; TRBD1 is the table's D call and was not checked against the DNA. TRBV21-1 counts as a pseudogene. CDR3 length equals 15 residues. The CDR3 DNA is TGTGCCAGCCCACAGCTGGTCGGCGCTAACTATGGCTACACCTTC. Amino acid sequence: CASPQLVGANYGYTF.

V is TRBV6-2 or TRBV6-3 and J is TRBJ1-5; D is uncertain. CDR1 and CDR2 (germline): MNHEY, SVGEGT. V was trimmed by 2 bases and J by 7 bases, leaving 9 bases between them. The CDR3 is 13 amino acids. The CDR3 sequence: CASSYGGNQPQHF. The DNA of the CDR3 is TGTGCCAGCAGTTACGGAGGGAACCAGCCCCAGCATTTT.

The CDR3 bases are TGCGCCAGCAGCTTCGATGCAGGGGACGGCTATGGCTACACCTTC. Amino acid sequence: CASSFDAGDGYGYTF. This rearrangement joins TRBV5-1 to TRBJ1-2, with a possible D match to TRBD1 (6 bases). In germline, CDR1 is SGHRS, CDR2 YFSETQ. Trimming removed 2 bases from V and 4 bases from J, with 15 bases in between. There are 15 residues in the CDR3.

The J gene is TRBJ1-1, the V gene TRBV6-2 or TRBV6-3; 7 bases match TRBD1. There are 15 residues in the CDR3. CDR1 MNHEY and CDR2 SVGEGT come from the germline V gene. V shed 2 bases and J 1 base; nucleotides not matched to a gene: 4. The chain's CDR3 is CASSYRRQGNTEAFF. For the CDR3, the DNA is TGTGCCAGCAGTTACAGAAGACAGGGGAACACTGAAGCTTTCTTT.

This chain connects TRBV7-2 to TRBJ2-7; perhaps TRBD1 as D (5 bases). V lost 2 bases and J 1 base, leaving 6 bases between the germline ends. The germline gives CDR1 SGHTA, CDR2 FQGNSA. The CDR3 is made up of 13 amino acids. The CDR3 protein is CASSLSGSYEQYF. CDR3 coding DNA: TGTGCCAGCAGCTTATCAGGGTCCTACGAGCAGTACTTC.

CDR3 sequence: CASSYKFHRTKAFF. CDR3 DNA sequence: TGTGCCAGCAGTTATAAGTTTCACAGGACTAAAGCTTTCTTT. This chain joins TRBV6-5 and TRBJ1-1, with D possibly being TRBD1 (5 bases). Looked up from germline, CDR1 is MNHEY and CDR2 is SVGAGI. V lost 3 bases to trimming and J lost 9 bases, with 17 bases between them. The CDR3 has 14 residues.

The rearrangement uses TRBV11-2 and TRBJ1-2; D is undetermined. Between the trimmed V and J ends, which lost 0 bases and 4 bases, there was a span of 12 bases. The CDR3 is 15 amino acids. CDR1 SGHAT and CDR2 FQNNGV come from the germline V gene. The CDR3 here is CASSLDPGLLYGYTF. CDR3 coding DNA: TGTGCCAGCAGCTTAGATCCCGGACTCCTCTATGGCTACACCTTC.

This rearrangement joins TRBV10-3 to TRBJ2-2; 8 bases map to TRBD2. This CDR3 is built from 15 residues. The V and J ends lost 3 bases and 7 bases, in that order; junction bases with no gene match: 7. CDR1 and CDR2 from the germline V gene are ENHRY and SYGVKD. The CDR3 DNA follows: TGTGCCATCAGTGACGGGAAACTAGCGGTCGGGGAGCTGTTTTTT. This sequence encodes CAISDGKLAVGELFF.

The chain couples TRBV7-9 to TRBJ1-2; TRBD1 might be the D (5 bases). Germline V gene lookup returns CDR1 SEHNR and CDR2 FQNEAQ (reference sequence). The CDR3 has 14 amino acids. The V gene lost 8 bases and the J gene lost 4 bases, with 17 bases spanning the gap. The CDR3 sequence is CASDLKGLGYGYTF. The CDR3 bases are TGTGCCAGCGACCTAAAGGGGTTGGGCTATGGCTACACCTTC.

This chain connects TRBV2 to TRBJ1-3, with D uncertain. Between the trimmed V and J ends, which lost 6 bases and 0 bases, there was a span of 18 bases. This CDR3 is 17 amino acids long. The V gene's germline CDR1 is SNHLY and CDR2 FYNNEI. The CDR3: CASSRGEGPFSGNTIYF. The CDR3 region has the DNA TGTGCCAGCAGCCGCGGGGAGGGTCCCTTCTCTGGAAACACCATATATTTT.

V usage is TRBV5-1 and J usage is TRBJ2-5, with 12 bases identical to TRBD1. Germline values: CDR1 SGHRS, CDR2 YFSETQ. CDR3 length equals 15 residues. J gave up 7 bases and V 4 bases, and 8 bases lay outside the gene matches. CDR3 bases: TGCGCCAGCAGCGCATCGGGACAGGGGGCCGGGACCCAGTACTTC. It encodes CASSASGQGAGTQYF.